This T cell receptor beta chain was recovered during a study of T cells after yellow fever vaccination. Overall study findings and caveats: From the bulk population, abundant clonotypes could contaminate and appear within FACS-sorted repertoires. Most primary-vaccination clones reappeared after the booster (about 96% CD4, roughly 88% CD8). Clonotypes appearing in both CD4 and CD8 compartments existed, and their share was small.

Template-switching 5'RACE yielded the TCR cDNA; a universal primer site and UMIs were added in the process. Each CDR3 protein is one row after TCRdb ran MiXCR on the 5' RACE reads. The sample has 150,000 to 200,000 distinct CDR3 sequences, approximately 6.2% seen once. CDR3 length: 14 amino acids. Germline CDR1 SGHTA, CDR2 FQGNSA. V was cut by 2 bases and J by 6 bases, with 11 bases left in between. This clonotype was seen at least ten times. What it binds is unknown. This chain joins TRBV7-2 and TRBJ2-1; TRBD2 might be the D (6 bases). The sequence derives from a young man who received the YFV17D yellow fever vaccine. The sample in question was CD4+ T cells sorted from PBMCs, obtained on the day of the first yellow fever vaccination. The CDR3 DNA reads TGTGCCAGCAGCTTAAGGCGGGGTCCCAATGAGCAGTTCTTC. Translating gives CASSLRRGPNEQFF.